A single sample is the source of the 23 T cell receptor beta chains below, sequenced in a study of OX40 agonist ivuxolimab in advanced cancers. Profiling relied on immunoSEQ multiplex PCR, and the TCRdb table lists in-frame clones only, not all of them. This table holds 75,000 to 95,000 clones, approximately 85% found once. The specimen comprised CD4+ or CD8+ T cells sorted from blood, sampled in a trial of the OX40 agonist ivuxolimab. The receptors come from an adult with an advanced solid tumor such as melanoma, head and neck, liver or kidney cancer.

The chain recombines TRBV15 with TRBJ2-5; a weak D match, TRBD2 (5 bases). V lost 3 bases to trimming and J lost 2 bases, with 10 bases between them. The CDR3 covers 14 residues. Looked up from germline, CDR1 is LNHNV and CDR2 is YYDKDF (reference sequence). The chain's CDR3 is CATSRGAVQETQYF. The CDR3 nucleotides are TGTGCCACCAGCAGGGGAGCGGTACAAGAGACCCAGTACTTC.

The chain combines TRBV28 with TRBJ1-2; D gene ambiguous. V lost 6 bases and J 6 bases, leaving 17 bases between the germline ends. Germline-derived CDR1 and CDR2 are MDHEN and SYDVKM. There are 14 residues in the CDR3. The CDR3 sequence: CASRPPDGFNGYTF. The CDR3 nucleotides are TGTGCCAGCAGGCCCCCGGATGGGTTCAATGGCTACACCTTC.

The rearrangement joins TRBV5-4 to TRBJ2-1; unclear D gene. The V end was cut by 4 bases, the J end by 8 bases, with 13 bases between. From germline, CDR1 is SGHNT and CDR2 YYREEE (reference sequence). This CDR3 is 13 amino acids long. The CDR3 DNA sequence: TGTGCCAGCAGCGTTCAAGTGGGCGATGAGCAGTTCTTC. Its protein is CASSVQVGDEQFF. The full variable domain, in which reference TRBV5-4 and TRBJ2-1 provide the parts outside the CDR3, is ETGVTQSPTHLIKTRGQQVTLRCSSQSGHNTVSWYQQALGQGPQFIFQYYREEENGRGNFPPRFSGLQFPNYSSELNVNALELDDSALYLCASSVQVGDEQFFGPGTRLTVL.

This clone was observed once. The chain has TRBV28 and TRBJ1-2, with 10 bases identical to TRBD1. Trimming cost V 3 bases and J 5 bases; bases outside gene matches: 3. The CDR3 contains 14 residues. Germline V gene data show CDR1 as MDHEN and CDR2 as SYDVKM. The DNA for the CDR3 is TGTGCCAGCAGTTTTGGGACAGGGGTTTATGGCTACACCTTC. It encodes CASSFGTGVYGYTF.

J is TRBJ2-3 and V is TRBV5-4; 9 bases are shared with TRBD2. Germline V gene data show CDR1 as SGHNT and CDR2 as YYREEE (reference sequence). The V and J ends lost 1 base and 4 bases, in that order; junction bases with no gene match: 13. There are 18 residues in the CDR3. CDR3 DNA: TGTGCCAGCAGCTTGACTTGGGTTAGCGGGGGAGAGGCAGATACGCAGTATTTT. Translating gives CASSLTWVSGGEADTQYF.

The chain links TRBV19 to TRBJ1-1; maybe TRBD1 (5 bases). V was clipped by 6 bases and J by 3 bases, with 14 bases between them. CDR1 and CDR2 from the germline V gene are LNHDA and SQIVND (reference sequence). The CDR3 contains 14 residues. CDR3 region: CASRSQGGDTEAFF. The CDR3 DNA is TGTGCCAGTAGATCGCAGGGTGGGGACACTGAAGCTTTCTTT.

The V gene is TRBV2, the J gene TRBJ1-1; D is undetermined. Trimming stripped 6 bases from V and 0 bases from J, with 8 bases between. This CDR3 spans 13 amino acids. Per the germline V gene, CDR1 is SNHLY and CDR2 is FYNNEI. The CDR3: CASRSQLNTEAFF. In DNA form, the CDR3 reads TGTGCCAGCAGGTCACAACTGAACACTGAAGCTTTCTTT.

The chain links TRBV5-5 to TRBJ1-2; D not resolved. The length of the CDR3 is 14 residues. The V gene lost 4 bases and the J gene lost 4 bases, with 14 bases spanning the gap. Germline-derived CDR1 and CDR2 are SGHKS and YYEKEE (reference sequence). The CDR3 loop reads CASSALGSGYGYTF. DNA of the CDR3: TGTGCCAGCAGCGCCTTGGGGTCGGGCTATGGCTACACCTTC.

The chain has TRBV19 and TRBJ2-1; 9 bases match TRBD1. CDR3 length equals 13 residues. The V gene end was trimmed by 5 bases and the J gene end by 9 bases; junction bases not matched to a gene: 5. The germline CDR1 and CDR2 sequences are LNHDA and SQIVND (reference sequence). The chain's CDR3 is CASSWDRESEQFF. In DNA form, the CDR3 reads TGTGCCAGTAGTTGGGACAGGGAGAGTGAGCAGTTCTTC.

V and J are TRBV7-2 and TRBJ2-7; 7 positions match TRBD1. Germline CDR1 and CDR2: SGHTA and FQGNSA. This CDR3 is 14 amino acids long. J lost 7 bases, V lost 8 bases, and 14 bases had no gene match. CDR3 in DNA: TGTGCCAGCCGAGAGGGGGCCGCGCCGGGTGAGCAGTACTTC. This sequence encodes CASREGAAPGEQYF.

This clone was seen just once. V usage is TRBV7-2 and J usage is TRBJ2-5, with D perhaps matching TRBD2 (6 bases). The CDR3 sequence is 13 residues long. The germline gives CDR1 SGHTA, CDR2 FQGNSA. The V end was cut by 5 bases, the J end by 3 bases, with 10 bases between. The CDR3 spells CASSAGLKETQYF. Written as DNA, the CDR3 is TGTGCCAGCAGCGCTGGACTAAAAGAGACCCAGTACTTC.

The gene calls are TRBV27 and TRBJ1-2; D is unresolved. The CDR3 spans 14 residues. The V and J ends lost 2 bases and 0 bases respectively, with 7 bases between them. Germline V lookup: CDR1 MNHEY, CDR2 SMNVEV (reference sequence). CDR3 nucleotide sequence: TGTGCCAGCAGTTTAGATTCCGCTAACTATGGCTACACCTTC. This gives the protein CASSLDSANYGYTF.

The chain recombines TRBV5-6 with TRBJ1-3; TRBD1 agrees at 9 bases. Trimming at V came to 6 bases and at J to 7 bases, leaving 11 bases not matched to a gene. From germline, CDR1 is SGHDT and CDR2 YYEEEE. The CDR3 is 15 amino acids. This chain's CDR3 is CASTSLGDRDNTIYF. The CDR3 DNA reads TGTGCCAGCACCTCCTTAGGGGACAGGGATAACACCATATATTTT. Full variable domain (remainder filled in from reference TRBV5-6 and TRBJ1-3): DAGVTQSPTHLIKTRGQQVTLRCSPKSGHDTVSWYQQALGQGPQFIFQYYEEEERQRGNFPDRFSGHQFPNYSSELNVNALLLGDSALYLCASTSLGDRDNTIYFGEGSWLTVV.

The CDR3 protein is CASSGGLAGGYEQYF. In DNA form, the CDR3 reads TGTGCCAGCAGTGGCGGACTAGCGGGAGGTTACGAGCAGTACTTC. V is TRBV2 and J is TRBJ2-7; 14 nucleotides match TRBD2. CDR1 is SNHLY and CDR2 is FYNNEI in the germline V gene. V was clipped by 4 bases and J by 4 bases; unmatched bases: 3. The CDR3 runs 15 residues. The variable domain in full, with the rest retrieved from reference TRBV2 and TRBJ2-7, is EPEVTQTPSHQVTQMGQEVILRCVPISNHLYFYWYRQILGQKVEFLVSFYNNEISEKSEIFDDQFSVERPDGSNFTLKIRSTKLEDSAMYFCASSGGLAGGYEQYFGPGTRLTVT.

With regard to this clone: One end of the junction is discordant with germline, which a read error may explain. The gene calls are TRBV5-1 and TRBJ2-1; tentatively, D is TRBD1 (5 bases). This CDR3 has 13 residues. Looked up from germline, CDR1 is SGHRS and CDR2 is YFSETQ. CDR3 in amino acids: CASSFQGEGVEVF. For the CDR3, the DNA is TGCGCCAGCAGCTTCCAGGGTGAAGGTGTAGAGGTCTTC. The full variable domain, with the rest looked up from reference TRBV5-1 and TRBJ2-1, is KAGVTQTPRYLIKTRGQQVTLSCSPISGHRSVSWYQQTPGQGLQFLFEYFSETQRNKGNFPGRFSGRQFSNSRSEMNVSTLELGDSALYLCASSFQGEGVEVFGPGTRLTVL.

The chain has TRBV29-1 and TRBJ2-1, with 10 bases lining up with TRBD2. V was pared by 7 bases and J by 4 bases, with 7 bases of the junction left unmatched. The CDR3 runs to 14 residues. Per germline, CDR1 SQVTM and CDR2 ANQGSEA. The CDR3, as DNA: TGCAGCGGGATCCTAGCGGGGGATTACAATGAGCAGTTCTTC. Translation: CSGILAGDYNEQFF.

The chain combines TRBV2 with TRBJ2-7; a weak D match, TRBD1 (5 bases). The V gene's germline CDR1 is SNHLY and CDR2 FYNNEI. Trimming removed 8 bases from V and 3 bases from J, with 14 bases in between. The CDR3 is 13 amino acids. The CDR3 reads CASQRGGFYEQYF. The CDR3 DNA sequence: TGTGCCAGCCAAAGGGGTGGATTCTACGAGCAGTACTTC. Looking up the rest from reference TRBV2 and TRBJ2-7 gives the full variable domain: EPEVTQTPSHQVTQMGQEVILRCVPISNHLYFYWYRQILGQKVEFLVSFYNNEISEKSEIFDDQFSVERPDGSNFTLKIRSTKLEDSAMYFCASQRGGFYEQYFGPGTRLTVT.

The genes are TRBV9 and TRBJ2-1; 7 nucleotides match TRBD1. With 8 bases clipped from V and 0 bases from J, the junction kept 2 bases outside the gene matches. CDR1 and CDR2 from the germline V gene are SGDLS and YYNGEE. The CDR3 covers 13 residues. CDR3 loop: CASTGASYNEQFF. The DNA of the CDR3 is TGTGCCAGTACAGGGGCCTCCTACAATGAGCAGTTCTTC.

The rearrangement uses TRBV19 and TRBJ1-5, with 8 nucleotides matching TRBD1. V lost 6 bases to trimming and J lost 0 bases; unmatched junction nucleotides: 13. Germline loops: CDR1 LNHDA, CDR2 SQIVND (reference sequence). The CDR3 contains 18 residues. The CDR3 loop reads CASSARDRKKYSNQPQHF. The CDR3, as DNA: TGTGCCAGTAGCGCCCGGGACAGGAAAAAATATAGCAATCAGCCCCAGCATTTT.

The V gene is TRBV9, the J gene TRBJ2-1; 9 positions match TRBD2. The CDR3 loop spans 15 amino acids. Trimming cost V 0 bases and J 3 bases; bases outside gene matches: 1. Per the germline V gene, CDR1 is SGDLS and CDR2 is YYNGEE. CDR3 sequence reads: CASSVGLADYNEQFF. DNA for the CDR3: TGTGCCAGCAGCGTAGGACTAGCGGACTACAATGAGCAGTTCTTC.

CDR3 residues: CASSRSAQETQYF. DNA of the CDR3: TGTGCCAGCAGCCGGTCGGCCCAAGAGACCCAGTACTTC. V gene TRBV9 combines with J gene TRBJ2-5; D is undetermined. Germline values: CDR1 SGDLS, CDR2 YYNGEE. This CDR3 has 13 residues. Trimming shortened V by 4 bases and J by 1 base, and 8 bases separated the two germline ends.

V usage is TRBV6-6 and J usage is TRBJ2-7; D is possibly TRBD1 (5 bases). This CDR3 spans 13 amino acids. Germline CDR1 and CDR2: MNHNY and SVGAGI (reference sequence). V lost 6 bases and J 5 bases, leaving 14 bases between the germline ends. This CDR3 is CASSALQGDEQYF. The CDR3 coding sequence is TGTGCCAGCAGCGCCTTGCAGGGTGACGAGCAGTACTTC.

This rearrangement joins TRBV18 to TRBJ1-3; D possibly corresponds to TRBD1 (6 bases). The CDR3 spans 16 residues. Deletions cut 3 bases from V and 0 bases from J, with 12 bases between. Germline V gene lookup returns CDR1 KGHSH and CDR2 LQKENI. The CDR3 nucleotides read TGTGCCAGCTCACCTGACAGGTTACGCTCTGGAAACACCATATATTTT. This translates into CASSPDRLRSGNTIYF.